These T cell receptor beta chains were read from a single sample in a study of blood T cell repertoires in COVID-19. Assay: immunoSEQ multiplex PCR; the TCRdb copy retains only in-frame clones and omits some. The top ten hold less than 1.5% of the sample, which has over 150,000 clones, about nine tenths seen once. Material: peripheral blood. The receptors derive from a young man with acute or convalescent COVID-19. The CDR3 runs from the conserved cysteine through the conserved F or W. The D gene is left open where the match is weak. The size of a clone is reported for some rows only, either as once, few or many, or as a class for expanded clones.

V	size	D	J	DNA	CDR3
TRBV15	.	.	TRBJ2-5	TGTGCCACCAGCAGAGATAGGCACAGCCAAGAGACCCAGTACTTC	CATSRDRHSQETQYF
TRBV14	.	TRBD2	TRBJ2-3	TGTGCCAGCAGCCAAGATCTGTCTAGCGGGGGTAGCACAGATACGCAGTATTTT	CASSQDLSSGGSTDTQYF
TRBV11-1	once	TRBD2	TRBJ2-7	TGTGCCAGCAGCTTAGGGGTTGAGCGGGGGTTTTACGAGCAGTACTTC	CASSLGVERGFYEQYF
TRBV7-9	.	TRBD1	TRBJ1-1	TGTGCCAGCAGCCTAAGACAGGGTGAAAACACTGAAGCTTTCTTT	CASSLRQGENTEAFF
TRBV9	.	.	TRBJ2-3	TGTGCCAGCAGCTCAGGTTTAGGCCCAGATACGCAGTATTTT	CASSSGLGPDTQYF
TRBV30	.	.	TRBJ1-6	TGTGCCTGGAGTGTACACAATTCACCCCTCCACTTT	CAWSVHNSPLHF
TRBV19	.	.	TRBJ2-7	TGTGCCAGTAGTCCCCAGGGCCGGTTGAACTACGAGCAGTACTTC	CASSPQGRLNYEQYF
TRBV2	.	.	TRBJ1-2	TGTGCCAGCAGCAGGGGCCAAAGGGGCTACACCTTC	CASSRGQRGYTF
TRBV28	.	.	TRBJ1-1	TGTGCCAGCAGTTCGACAGTTACTTATGAAGCTTTCTTT	CASSSTVTYEAFF
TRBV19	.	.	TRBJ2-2	TGTGCCAGTAGTCCTCAAACAGGGATCGGGGAGCTGTTTTTT	CASSPQTGIGELFF
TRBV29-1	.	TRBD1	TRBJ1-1	TGCAGCGTTGAAGTCCCGGACAGGGGCACTGAAGCTTTCTTT	CSVEVPDRGTEAFF
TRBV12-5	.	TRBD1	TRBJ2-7	TGTGCTAGTGGTCCAGGACAGGGGGCCCACGAGCAGTACTTC	CASGPGQGAHEQYF
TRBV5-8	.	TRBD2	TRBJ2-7	TGTGCAGACGGGAGGGGATACTCCTACGAGCAGTACTTC	CADGRGYSYEQYF
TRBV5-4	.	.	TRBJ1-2	TGTGCCAGCAGCTCCATTAGTGGACTCTATGGCTACACCTTC	CASSSISGLYGYTF
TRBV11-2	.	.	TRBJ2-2	TGTGCCAGCAGAGCACCGGGGGAGCTGTTTTTT	CASRAPGELFF
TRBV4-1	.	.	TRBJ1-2	TGCGCCAGCAGCCAAGCAACAGGGTATGGCTACACCTTC	CASSQATGYGYTF
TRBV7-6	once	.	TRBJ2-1	TGTGCCAGCAGCTTAGCGCCAAGCGGAAGCTCCTACAATGAGCAGTTCTTC	CASSLAPSGSSYNEQFF
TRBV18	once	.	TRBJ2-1	TGTGCCAGCTCACTTCGGGGTCGAACCTACAATGAGCAGTTCTTC	CASSLRGRTYNEQFF
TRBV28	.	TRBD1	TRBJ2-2	TGTGCCAGCAGGGCCGGGACAGGGAATATCGGGGAGCTGTTTTTT	CASRAGTGNIGELFF
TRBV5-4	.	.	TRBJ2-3	TGTGCCAGCAGCTTGGGACGTCGAGGGGATACGCAGTATTTT	CASSLGRRGDTQYF
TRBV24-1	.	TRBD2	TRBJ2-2	TGTGCCACCAGTGGGGCTAGCGGCGGAATAAACACCGGGGAGCTGTTTTTT	CATSGASGGINTGELFF
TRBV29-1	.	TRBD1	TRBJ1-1	TGCAGCGTGGAGGACAGGGCGGCTGAAGCTTTCTTT	CSVEDRAAEAFF
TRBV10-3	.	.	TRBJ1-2	TGTGCCATCAGTGAAGGGACATATAACTATGGCTACACCTTC	CAISEGTYNYGYTF
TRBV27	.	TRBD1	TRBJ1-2	TGTGCCAGCAGTTCTAGGACAGGGCGGTACACCTTC	CASSSRTGRYTF
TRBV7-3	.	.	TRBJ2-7	TGTGCCAGCAGCTCACAGGGATACGAGCAGTACTTC	CASSSQGYEQYF
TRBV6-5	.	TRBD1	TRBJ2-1	TGTGCCAGCGCACCGGACAGGGTCATGGATGAGCAGTTCTTC	CASAPDRVMDEQFF
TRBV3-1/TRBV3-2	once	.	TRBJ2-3	TGTGCCAGCAGCCCCCCCCGAGGCGGGCCAGATACGCAGTATTTT	CASSPPRGGPDTQYF